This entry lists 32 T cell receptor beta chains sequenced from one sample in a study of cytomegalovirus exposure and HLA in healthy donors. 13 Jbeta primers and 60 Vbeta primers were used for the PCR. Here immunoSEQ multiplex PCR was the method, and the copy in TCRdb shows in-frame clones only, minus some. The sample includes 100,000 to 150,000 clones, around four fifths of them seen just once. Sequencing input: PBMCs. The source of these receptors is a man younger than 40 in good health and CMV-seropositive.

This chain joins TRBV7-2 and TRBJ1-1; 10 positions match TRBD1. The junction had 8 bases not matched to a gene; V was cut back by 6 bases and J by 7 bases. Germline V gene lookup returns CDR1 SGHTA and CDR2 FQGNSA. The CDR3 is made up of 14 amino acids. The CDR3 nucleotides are TGTGCCAGCAGAACCGGGACAGGGGAAATTGAAGCTTTCTTT. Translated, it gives CASRTGTGEIEAFF.

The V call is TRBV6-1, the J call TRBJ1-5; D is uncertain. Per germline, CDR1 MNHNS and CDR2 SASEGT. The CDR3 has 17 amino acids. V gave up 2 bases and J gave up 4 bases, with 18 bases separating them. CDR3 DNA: TGTGCCAGCAGTGAATGGCCGCAGGCAGACGAGAATCAGCCCCAGCATTTT. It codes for CASSEWPQADENQPQHF.

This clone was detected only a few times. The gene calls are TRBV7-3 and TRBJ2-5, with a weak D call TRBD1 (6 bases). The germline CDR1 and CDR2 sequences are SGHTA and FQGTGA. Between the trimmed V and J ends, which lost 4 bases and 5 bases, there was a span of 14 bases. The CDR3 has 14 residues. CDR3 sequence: CASSSSGQYETQYF. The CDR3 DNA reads TGTGCCAGCAGCTCCTCGGGACAATACGAGACCCAGTACTTC. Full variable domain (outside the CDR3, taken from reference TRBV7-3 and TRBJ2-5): GAGVSQTPSNKVTEKGKYVELRCDPISGHTALYWYRQSLGQGPEFLIYFQGTGAADDSGLPNDRFFAVRPEGSVSTLKIQRTERGDSAVYLCASSSSGQYETQYFGPGTRLLVL.

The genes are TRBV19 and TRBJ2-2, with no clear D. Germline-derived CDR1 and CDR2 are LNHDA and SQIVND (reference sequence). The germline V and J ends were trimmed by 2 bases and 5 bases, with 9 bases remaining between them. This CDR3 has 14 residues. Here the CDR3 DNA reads TGTGCCAGTAGTATATCTGGCGGAACCGGGGAGCTGTTTTTT. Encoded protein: CASSISGGTGELFF.

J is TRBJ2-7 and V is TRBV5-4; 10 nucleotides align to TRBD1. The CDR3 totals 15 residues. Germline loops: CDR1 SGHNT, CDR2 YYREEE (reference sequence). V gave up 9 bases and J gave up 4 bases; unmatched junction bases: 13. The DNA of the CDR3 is TGTGCCACGACCCGAGGGGGACAGGGGACGTACGAGCAGTACTTC. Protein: CATTRGGQGTYEQYF.

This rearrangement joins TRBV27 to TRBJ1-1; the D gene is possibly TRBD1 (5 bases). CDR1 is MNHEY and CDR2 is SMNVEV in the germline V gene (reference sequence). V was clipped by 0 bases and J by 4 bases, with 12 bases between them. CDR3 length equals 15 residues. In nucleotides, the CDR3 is TGTGCCAGCAGTTTATCCACAGTGGGGGGCACTGAAGCTTTCTTT. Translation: CASSLSTVGGTEAFF.

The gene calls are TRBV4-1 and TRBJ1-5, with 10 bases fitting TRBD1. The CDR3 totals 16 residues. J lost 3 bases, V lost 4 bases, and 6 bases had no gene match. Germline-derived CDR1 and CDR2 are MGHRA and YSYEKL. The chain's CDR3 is CASSPVGQGDNQPQHF. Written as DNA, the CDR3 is TGCGCCAGCAGCCCGGTAGGACAGGGGGACAATCAGCCCCAGCATTTT.

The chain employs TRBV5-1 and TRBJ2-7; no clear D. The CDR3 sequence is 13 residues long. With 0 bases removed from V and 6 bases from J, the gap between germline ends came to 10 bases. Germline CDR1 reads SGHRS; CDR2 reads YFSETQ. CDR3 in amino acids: CASSLGSEREQYF. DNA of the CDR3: TGCGCCAGCAGCTTGGGGAGTGAGCGCGAGCAGTACTTC.

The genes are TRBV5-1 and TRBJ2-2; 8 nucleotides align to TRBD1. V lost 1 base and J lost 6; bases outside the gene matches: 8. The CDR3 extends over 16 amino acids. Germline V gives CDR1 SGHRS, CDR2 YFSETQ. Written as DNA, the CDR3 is TGCGCCAGCAGCTTGTCCGGGACAGGTACAGCCGGGGAGCTGTTTTTT. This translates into CASSLSGTGTAGELFF. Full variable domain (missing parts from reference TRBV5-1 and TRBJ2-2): KAGVTQTPRYLIKTRGQQVTLSCSPISGHRSVSWYQQTPGQGLQFLFEYFSETQRNKGNFPGRFSGRQFSNSRSEMNVSTLELGDSALYLCASSLSGTGTAGELFFGEGSRLTVL.

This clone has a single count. In DNA form, the CDR3 reads TGTGCCAGCAGCTACTCCAGGGGCCCGGGGACTGAAGCTTTCTTT. It codes for CASSYSRGPGTEAFF. This chain connects TRBV7-2 to TRBJ1-1; D perhaps matches TRBD1 (6 bases). The CDR3 runs to 15 residues. V was trimmed by 4 bases and J by 5 bases, leaving 17 bases between them. Germline V gene lookup returns CDR1 SGHTA and CDR2 FQGNSA.

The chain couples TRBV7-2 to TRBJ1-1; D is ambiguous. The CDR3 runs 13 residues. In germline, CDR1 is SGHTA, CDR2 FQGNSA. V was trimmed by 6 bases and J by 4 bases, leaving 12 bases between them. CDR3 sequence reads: CASRRGLTTEAFF. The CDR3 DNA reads TGTGCCAGCAGACGCGGACTGACCACTGAAGCTTTCTTT.

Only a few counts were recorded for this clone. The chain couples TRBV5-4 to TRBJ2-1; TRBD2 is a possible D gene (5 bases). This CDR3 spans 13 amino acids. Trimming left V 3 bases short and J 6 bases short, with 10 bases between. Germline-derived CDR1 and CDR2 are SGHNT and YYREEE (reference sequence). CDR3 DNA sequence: TGTGCCAGCAGCTCCTTAAGCGGCAATGAGCAGTTCTTC. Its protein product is CASSSLSGNEQFF.

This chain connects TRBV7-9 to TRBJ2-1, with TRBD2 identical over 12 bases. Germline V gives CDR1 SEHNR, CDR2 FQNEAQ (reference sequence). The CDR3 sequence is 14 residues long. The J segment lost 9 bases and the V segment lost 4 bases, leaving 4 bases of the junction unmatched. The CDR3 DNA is TGTGCCAGCAGCTCCGGACTAGCGGGAAGTGAGCAGTTCTTC. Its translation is CASSSGLAGSEQFF.

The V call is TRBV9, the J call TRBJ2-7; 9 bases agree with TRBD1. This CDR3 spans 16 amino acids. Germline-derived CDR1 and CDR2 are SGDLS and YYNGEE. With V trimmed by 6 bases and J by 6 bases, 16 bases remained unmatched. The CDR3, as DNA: TGTGCCAGCACCGAGGACGCGACAGGGGGTTGGTCCGAGCAGTACTTC. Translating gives CASTEDATGGWSEQYF.

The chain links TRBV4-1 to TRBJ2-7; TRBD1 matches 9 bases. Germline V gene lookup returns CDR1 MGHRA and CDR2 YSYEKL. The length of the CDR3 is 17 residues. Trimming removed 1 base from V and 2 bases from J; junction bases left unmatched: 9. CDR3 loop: CASSQVSTGGVTYEQYF. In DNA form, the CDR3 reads TGCGCCAGCAGCCAAGTCTCGACAGGGGGAGTCACCTACGAGCAGTACTTC.

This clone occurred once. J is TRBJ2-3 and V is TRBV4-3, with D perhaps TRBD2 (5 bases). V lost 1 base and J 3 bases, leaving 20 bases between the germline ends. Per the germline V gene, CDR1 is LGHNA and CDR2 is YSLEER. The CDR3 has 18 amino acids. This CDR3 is CASSQVPWARERTDTQYF. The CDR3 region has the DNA TGCGCCAGCAGCCAAGTCCCGTGGGCAAGGGAGAGGACAGATACGCAGTATTTT.

CDR3 region: CATSRDLGGDEQYF. The CDR3 nucleotides read TGTGCCACCAGCAGAGACTTAGGGGGGGACGAGCAGTACTTC. V and J are TRBV15 and TRBJ2-7; TRBD2 is a possible D gene (7 bases). V shed 0 bases and J shed 5 bases, with 11 bases lying between them. The CDR3 runs to 14 residues. The germline CDR1 and CDR2 sequences are LNHNV and YYDKDF (reference sequence).

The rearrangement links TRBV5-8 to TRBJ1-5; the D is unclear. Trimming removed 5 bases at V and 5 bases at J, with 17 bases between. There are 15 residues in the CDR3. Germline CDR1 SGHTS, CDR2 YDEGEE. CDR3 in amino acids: CASRSNTPGDQPQHF. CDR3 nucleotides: TGTGCCAGCAGAAGTAATACCCCAGGCGATCAGCCCCAGCATTTT.

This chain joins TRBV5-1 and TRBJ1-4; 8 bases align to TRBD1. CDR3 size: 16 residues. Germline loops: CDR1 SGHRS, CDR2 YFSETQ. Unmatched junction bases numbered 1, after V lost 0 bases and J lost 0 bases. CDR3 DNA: TGCGCCAGCAGCTTGGGACAGGGGTCAACTAATGAAAAACTGTTTTTT. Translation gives CASSLGQGSTNEKLFF.

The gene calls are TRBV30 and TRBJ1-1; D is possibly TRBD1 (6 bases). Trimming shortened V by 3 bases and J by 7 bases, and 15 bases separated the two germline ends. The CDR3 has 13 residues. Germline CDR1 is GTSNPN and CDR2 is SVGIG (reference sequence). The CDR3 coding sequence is TGTGCCTGGAGCCGGACAGCACCTAGTGAAGCTTTCTTT. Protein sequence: CAWSRTAPSEAFF.

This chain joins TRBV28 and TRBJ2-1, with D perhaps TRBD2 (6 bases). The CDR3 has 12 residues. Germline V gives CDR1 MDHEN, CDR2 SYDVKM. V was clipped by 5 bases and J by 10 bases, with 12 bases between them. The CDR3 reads CASSGRGSEQFF. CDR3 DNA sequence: TGTGCCAGCAGTGGGCGGGGCTCCGAGCAGTTCTTC.

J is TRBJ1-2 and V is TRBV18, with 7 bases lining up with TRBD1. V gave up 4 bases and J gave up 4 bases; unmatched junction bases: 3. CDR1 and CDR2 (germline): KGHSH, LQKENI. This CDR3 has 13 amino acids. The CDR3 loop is CASSQTGSYGYTF. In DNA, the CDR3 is TGTGCCAGCTCACAGACAGGGTCCTATGGCTACACCTTC.

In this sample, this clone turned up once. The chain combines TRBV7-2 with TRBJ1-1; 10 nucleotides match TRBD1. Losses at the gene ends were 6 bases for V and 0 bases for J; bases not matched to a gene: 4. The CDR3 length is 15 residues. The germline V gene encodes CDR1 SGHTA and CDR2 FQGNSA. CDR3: CASRVGTGVNTEAFF. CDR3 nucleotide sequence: TGTGCCAGCAGAGTGGGGACAGGGGTGAACACTGAAGCTTTCTTT.

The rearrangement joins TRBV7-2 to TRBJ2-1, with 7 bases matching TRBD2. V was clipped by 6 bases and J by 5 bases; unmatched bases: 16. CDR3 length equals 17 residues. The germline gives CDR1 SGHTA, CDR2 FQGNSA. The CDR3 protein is CASSPRASGYTNNEQFF. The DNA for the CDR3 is TGTGCCAGCAGTCCTCGGGCTAGCGGATATACTAACAATGAGCAGTTCTTC.

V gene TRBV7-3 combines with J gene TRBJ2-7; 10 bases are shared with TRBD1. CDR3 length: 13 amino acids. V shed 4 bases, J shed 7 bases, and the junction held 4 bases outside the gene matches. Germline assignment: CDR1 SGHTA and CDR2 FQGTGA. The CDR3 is CASSSTGGGEQYF. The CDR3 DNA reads TGTGCCAGCAGCTCGACAGGGGGCGGGGAGCAGTACTTC.

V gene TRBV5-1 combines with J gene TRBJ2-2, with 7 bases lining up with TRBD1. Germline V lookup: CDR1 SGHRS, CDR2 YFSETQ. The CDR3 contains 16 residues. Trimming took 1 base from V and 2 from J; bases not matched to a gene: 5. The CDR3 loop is CASSLKGGYNTGELFF. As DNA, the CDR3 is TGCGCCAGCAGCTTGAAAGGGGGCTATAACACCGGGGAGCTGTTTTTT.

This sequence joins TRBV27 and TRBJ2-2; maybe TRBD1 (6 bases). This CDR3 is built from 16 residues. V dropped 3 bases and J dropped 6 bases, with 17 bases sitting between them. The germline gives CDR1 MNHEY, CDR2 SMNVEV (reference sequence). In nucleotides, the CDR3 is TGTGCCAGCAGTTTCTCCCCACAGGGCGGGCCCGGGGAGCTGTTTTTT. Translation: CASSFSPQGGPGELFF.

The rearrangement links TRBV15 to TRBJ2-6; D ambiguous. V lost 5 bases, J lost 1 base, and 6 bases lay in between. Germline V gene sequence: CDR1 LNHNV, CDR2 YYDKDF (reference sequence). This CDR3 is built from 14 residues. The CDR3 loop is CATSLQSGANVLTF. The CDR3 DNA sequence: TGTGCCACCAGCTTACAGTCTGGGGCCAACGTCCTGACTTTC.

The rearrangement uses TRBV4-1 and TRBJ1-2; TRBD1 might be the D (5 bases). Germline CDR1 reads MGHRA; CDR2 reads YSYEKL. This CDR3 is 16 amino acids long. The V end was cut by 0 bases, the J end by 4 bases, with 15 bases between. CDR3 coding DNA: TGCGCCAGCAGCCAAGATCTCATGGGGGGGGGCTATGGCTACACCTTC. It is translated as CASSQDLMGGGYGYTF.

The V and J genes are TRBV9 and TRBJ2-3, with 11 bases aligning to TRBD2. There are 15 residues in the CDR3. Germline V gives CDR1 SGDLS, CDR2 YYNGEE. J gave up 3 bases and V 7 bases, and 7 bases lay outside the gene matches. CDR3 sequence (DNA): TGTGCCAGCTCTAGCGGGAGGATTCAGACAGATACGCAGTATTTT. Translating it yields CASSSGRIQTDTQYF.

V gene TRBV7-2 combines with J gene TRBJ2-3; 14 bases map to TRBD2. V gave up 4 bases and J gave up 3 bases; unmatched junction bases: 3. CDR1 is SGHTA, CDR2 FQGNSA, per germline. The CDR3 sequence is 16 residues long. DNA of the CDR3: TGTGCCAGCAGCTCGCGACTAGCGGGAGGGACAGATACGCAGTATTTT. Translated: CASSSRLAGGTDTQYF. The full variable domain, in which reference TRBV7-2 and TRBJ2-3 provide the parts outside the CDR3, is GAGVSQSPSNKVTEKGKDVELRCDPISGHTALYWYRQSLGQGLEFLIYFQGNSAPDKSGLPSDRFSAERTGGSVSTLTIQRTQQEDSAVYLCASSSRLAGGTDTQYFGPGTRLTVL.

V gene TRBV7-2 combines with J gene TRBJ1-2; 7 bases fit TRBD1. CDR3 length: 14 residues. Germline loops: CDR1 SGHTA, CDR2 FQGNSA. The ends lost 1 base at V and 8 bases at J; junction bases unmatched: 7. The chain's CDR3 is CASSLEGAAGGYTF. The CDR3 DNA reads TGTGCCAGCAGCTTAGAGGGGGCCGCCGGGGGCTACACCTTC. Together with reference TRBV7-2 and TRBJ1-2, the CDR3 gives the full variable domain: GAGVSQSPSNKVTEKGKDVELRCDPISGHTALYWYRQSLGQGLEFLIYFQGNSAPDKSGLPSDRFSAERTGGSVSTLTIQRTQQEDSAVYLCASSLEGAAGGYTFGSGTRLTVV.